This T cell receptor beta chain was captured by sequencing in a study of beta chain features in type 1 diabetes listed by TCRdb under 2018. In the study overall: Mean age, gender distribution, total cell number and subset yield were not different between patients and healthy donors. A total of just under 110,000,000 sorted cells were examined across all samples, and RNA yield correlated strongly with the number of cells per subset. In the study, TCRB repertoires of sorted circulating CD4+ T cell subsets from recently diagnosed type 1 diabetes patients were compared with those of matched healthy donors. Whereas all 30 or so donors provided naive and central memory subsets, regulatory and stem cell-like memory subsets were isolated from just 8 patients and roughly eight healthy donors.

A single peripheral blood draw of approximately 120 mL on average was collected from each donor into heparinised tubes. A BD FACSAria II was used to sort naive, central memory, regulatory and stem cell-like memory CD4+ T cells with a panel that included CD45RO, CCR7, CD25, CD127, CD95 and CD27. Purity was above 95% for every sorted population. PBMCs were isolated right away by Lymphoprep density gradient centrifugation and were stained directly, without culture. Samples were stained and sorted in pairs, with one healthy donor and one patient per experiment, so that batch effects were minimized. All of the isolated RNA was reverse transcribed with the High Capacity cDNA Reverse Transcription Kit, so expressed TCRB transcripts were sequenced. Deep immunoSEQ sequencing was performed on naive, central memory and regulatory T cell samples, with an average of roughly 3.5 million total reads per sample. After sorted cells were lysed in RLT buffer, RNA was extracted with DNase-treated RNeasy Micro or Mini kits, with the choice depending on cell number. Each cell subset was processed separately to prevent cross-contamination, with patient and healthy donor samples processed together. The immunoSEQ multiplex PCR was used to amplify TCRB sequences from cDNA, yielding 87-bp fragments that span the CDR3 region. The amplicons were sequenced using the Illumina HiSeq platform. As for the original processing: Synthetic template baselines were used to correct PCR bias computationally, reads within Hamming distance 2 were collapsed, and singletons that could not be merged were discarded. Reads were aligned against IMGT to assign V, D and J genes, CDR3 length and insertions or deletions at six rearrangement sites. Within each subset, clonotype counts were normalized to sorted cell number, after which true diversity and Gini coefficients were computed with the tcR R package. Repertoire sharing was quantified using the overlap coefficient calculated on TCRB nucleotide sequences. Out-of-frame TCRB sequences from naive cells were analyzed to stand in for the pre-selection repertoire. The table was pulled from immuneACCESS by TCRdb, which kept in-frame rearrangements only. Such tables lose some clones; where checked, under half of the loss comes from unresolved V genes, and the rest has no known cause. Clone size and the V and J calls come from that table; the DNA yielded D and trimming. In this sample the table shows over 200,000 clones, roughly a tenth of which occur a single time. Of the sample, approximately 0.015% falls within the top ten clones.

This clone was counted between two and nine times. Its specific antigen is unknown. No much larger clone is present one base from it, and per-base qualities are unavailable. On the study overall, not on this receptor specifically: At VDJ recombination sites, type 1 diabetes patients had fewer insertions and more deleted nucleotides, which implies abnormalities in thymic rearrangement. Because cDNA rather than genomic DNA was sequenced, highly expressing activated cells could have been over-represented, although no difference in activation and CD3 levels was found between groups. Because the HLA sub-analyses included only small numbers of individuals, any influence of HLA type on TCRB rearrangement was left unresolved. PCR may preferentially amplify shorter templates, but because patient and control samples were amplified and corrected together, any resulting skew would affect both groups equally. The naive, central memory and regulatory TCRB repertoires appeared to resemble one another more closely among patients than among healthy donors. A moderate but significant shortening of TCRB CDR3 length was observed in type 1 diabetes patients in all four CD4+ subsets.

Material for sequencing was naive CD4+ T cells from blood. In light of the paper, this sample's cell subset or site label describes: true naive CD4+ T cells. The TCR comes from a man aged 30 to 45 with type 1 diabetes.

The nucleotides are TGTGCCAGCAACAGACCGGGACAGGTGTTCAATGAGCAGTTCTTC. The resulting protein is CASNRPGQVFNEQFF. The sequence joins TRBV6-6 to TRBJ2-1; 8 junctional bases match TRBD1. Reading the germline V gene (reference sequence) gives CDR1 MNHNY and CDR2 SVGAGI. Including the terminal cysteine and phenylalanine, the CDR3 comprises 15 residues. Kept here is only the CDR3 DNA, which spans 45 bases and is read in frame from base 1. V trim: 7 bases; J trim: 6 bases; unmatched bases: 11.